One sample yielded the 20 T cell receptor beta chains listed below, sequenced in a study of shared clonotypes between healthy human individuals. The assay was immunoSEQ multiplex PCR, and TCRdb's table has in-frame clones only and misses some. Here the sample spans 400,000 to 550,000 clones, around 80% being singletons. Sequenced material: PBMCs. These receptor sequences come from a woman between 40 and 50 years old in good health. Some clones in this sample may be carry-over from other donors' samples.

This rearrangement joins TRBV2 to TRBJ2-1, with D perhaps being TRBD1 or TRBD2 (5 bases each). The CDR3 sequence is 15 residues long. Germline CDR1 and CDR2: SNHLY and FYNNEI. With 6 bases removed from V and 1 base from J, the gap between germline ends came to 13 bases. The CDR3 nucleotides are TGTGCCAGCAGAAGGGACGCCGGGTCCTACAATGAGCAGTTCTTC. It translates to CASRRDAGSYNEQFF.

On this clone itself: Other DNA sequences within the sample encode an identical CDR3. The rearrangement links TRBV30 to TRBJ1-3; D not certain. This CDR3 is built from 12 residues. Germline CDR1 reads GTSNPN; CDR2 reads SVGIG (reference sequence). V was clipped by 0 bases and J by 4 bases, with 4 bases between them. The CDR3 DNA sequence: TGTGCCTGGAGTGTATCGGGAAACACCATATATTTT. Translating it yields CAWSVSGNTIYF.

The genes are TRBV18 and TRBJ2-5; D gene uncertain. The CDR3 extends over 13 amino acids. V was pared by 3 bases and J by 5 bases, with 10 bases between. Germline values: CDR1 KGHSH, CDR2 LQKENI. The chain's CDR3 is CASSPGIRETQYF. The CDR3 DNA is TGTGCCAGCTCACCGGGGATCCGGGAGACCCAGTACTTC.

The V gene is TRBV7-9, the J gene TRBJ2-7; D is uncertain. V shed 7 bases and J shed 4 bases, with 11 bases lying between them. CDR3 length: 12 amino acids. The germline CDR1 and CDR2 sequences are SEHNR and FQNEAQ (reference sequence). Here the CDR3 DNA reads TGTGCCAGCACCGGCGTTGGGTACGAGCAGTACTTC. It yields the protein CASTGVGYEQYF. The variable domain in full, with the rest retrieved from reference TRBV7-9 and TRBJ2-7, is DTGVSQNPRHKITKRGQNVTFRCDPISEHNRLYWYRQTLGQGPEFLTYFQNEAQLEKSRLLSDRFSAERPKGSFSTLEIQRTEQGDSAMYLCASTGVGYEQYFGPGTRLTVT.

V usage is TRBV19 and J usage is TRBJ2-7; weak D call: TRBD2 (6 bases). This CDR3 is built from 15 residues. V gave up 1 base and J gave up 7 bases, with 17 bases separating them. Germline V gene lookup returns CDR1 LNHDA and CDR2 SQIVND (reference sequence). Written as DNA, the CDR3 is TGTGCCAGTAGTATAGCGGCCAGCCAGGGAGGTGAGCAGTACTTC. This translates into CASSIAASQGGEQYF.

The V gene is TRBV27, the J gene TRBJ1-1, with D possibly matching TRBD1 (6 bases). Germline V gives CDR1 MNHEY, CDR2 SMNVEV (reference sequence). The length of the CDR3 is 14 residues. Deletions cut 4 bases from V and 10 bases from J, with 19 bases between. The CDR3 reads CASSSWEGVSGAFF. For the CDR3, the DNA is TGTGCCAGCAGTTCATGGGAGGGGGTTTCGGGAGCTTTCTTT.

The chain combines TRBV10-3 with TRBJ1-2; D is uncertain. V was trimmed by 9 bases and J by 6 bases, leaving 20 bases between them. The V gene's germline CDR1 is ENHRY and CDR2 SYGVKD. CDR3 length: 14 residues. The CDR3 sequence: CAMRSSGFWDGYTF. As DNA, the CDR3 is TGTGCCATGAGGTCTTCGGGATTCTGGGATGGCTACACCTTC.

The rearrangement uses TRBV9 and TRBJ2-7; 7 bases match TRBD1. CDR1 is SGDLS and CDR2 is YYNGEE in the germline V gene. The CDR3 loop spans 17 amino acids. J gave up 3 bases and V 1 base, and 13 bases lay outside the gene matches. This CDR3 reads CASSVSPVTGRFYEQYF. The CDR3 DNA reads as TGTGCCAGCAGCGTAAGCCCCGTGACAGGGAGATTCTACGAGCAGTACTTC.

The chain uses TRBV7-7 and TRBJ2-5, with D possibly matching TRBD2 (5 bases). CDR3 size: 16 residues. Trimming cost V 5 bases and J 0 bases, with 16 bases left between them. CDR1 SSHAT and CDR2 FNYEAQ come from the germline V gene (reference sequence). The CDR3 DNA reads TGTGCCAGCAGCCGAGGCGACTACCGGTACCAAGAGACCCAGTACTTC. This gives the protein CASSRGDYRYQETQYF.

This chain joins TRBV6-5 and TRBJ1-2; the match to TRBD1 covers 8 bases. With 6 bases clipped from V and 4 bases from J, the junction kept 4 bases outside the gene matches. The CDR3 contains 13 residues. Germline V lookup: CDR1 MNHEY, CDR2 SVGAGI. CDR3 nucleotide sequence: TGTGCCAGCAGACTCAGGGGGCTCTATGGCTACACCTTC. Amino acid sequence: CASRLRGLYGYTF.

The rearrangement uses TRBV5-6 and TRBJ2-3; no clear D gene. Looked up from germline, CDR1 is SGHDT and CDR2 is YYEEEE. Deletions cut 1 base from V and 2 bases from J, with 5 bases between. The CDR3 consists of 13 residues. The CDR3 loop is CASSLWNTDTQYF. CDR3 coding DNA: TGTGCCAGCAGCTTGTGGAACACAGATACGCAGTATTTT.

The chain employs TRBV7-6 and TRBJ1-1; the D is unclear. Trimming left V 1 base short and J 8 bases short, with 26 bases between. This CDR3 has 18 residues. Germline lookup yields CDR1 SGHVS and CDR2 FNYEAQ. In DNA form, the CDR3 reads TGTGCCAGCAGCTTAGTAAACTCCTACACGGCCGTCCCCTTCGAAGCTTTCTTT. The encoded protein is CASSLVNSYTAVPFEAFF.

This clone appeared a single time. The CDR3 sequence is CAEVLGDGQGYTF. CDR3 nucleotides: TGTGCTGAGGTCTTGGGGGATGGACAAGGCTACACCTTC. This sequence joins TRBV30 and TRBJ1-2; TRBD1 is a possible D gene (5 bases). The CDR3 contains 13 residues. CDR1 GTSNPN and CDR2 SVGIG come from the germline V gene (reference sequence). Full variable domain (remainder filled in from reference TRBV30 and TRBJ1-2): SQTIHQWPATLVQPVGSPLSLECTVEGTSNPNLYWYRQAAGRGLQLLFYSVGIGQISSEVPQNLSASRPQDRQFILSSKKLLLSDSGFYLCAEVLGDGQGYTFGSGTRLTVV.

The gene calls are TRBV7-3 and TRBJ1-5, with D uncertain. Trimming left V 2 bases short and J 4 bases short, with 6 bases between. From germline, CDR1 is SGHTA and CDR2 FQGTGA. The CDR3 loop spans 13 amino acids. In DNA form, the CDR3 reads TGTGCCAGCAGCTTAGACGGAAATCAGCCCCAGCATTTT. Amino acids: CASSLDGNQPQHF.

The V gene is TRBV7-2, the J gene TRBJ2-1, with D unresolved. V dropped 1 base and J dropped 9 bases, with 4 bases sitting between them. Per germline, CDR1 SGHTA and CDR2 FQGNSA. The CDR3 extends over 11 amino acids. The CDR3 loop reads CASSLGVEQFF. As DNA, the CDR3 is TGTGCCAGCAGCTTAGGTGTTGAGCAGTTCTTC.

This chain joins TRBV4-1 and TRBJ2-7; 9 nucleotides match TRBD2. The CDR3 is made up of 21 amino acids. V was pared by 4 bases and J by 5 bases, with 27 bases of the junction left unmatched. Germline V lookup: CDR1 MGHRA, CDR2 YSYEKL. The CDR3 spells CASSRRTSPAREGGRAHEQYF. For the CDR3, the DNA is TGCGCCAGCAGCCGGAGGACCTCCCCAGCCCGCGAGGGCGGGAGGGCCCACGAGCAGTACTTC.

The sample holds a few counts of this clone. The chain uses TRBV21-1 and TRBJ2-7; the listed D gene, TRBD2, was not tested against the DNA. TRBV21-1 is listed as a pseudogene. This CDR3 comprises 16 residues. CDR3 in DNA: TGTGCCAGCAGCAAAGTCGGACGGGAGGACGGCTACGAGCAGTACTTC. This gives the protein CASSKVGREDGYEQYF.

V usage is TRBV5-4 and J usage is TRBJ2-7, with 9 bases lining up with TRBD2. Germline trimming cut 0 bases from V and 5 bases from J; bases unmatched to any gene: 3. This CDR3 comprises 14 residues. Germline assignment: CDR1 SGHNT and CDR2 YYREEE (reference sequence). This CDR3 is CASSLELAGNEQYF. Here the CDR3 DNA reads TGTGCCAGCAGCTTGGAGCTAGCGGGAAACGAGCAGTACTTC.

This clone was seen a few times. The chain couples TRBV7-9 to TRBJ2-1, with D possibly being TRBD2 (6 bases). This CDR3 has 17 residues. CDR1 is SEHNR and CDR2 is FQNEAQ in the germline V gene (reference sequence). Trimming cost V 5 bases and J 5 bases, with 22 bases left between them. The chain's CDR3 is CASSPSTSPSLNNEQFF. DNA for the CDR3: TGTGCCAGCAGCCCCTCCACTAGCCCCTCCCTCAACAATGAGCAGTTCTTC.

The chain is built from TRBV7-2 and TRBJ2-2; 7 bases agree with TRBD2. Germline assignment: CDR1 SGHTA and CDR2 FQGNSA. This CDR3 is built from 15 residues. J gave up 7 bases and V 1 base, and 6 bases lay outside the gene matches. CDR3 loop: CASSLELARNGELFF. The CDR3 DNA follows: TGTGCCAGCAGCTTAGAACTAGCGAGAAACGGGGAGCTGTTTTTT. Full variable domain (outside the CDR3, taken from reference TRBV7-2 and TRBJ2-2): GAGVSQSPSNKVTEKGKDVELRCDPISGHTALYWYRQSLGQGLEFLIYFQGNSAPDKSGLPSDRFSAERTGGSVSTLTIQRTQQEDSAVYLCASSLELARNGELFFGEGSRLTVL.